This TCR beta chain was documented in a study of blood T cells in healthy people across ages. Notes on the study in general: Diversity estimates drawn from one million T cells were deemed underestimates. Correlation between TCR beta diversity and naive T cell percentage was strong.

For the second PCR, which ran for about 6 to 11 cycles, a sample-barcoded 5' primer and a J-beta primer mix were used. TCRdb reprocessed the 5' RACE reads with MiXCR, giving one entry per CDR3 protein. Of 750,000 or so distinct CDR3 sequences in the sample, 25% were seen once. J gave up 3 bases and V 5 bases, and 7 bases lay outside the gene matches. The CDR3 loop spans 14 amino acids. The count of this clonotype is one. Its antigen is unidentified. These data also formed part of another study, on T cells of mothers and their children. As that report states: No clones detected were persistent microchimeric T cell clones.

This TCR was recovered from a boy aged 5-17 years in good health. The sequenced material came from blood. The chain recombines TRBV12-3 or TRBV12-4 with TRBJ2-7, with 7 bases lining up with TRBD2. Here the CDR3 reads CASSLGGLYYEQYF. CDR3 DNA: TGTGCCAGCAGTCTTGGGGGACTATACTACGAGCAGTACTTC.